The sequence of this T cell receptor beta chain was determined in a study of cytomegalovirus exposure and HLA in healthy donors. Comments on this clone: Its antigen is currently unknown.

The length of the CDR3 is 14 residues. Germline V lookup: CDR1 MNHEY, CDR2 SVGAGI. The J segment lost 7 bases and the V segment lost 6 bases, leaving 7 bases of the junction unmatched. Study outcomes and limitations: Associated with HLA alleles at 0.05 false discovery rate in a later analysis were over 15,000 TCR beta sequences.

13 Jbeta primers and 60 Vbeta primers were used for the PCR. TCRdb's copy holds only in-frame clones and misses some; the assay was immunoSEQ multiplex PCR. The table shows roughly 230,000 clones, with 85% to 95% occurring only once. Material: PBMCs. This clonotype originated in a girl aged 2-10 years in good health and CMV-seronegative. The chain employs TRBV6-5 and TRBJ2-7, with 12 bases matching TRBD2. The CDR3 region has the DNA TGTGCCAGCAGCCCTAGCGGGGGGGCCGGGGAGCAGTACTTC. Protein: CASSPSGGAGEQYF.